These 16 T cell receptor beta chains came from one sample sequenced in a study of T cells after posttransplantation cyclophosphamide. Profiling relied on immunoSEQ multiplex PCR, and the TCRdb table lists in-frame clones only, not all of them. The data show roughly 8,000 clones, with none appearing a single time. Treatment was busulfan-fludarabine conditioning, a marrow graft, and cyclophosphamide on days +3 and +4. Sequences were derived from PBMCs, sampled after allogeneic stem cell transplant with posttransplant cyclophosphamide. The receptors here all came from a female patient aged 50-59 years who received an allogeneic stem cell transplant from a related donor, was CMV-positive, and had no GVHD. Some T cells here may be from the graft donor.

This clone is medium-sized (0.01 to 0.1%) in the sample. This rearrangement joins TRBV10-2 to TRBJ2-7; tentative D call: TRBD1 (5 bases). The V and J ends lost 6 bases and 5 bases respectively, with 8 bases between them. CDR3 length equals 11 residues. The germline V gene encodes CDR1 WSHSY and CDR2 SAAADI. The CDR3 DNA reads TGCGCCAGCAGCCAGGGCCACGAGCAGTACTTC. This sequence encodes CASSQGHEQYF.

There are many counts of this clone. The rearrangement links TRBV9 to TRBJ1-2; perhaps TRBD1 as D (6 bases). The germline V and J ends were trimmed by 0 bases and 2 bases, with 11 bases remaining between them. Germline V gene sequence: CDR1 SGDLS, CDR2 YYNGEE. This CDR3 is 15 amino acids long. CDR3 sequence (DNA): TGTGCCAGCAGCGTAGTGGGGGGGCCCAACTATGGCTACACCTTC. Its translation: CASSVVGGPNYGYTF.

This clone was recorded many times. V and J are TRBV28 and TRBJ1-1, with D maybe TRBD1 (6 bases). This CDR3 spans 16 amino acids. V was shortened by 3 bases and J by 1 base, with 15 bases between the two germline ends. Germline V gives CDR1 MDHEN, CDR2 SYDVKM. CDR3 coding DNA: TGTGCCAGCAGTTTGCTGGGGGCGGTTGGGAACACTGAAGCTTTCTTT. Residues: CASSLLGAVGNTEAFF.

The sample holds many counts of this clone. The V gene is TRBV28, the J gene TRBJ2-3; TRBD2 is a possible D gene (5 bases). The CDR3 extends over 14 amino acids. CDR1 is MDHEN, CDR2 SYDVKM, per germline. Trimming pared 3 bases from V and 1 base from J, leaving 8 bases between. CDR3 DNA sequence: TGTGCCAGCAGTTTCCTTAGCGGCACAGATACGCAGTATTTT. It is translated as CASSFLSGTDTQYF.

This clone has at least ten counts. The CDR3 DNA follows: TGTGCCAGCACCAAAAGGGTAACTAGCACAGATACGCAGTATTTT. Its protein product is CASTKRVTSTDTQYF. J is TRBJ2-3 and V is TRBV6-2 or TRBV6-3; D not resolved. This CDR3 contains 15 residues. Germline V gene data show CDR1 as MNHEY and CDR2 as SVGEGT. V lost 7 bases and J lost 0, with 14 bases in between.

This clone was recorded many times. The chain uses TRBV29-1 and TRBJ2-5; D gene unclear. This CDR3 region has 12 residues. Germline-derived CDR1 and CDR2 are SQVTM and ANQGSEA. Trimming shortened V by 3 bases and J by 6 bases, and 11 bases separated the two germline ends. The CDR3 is CSVDVGSQTQYF. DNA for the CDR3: TGCAGCGTTGATGTTGGCAGTCAGACCCAGTACTTC.

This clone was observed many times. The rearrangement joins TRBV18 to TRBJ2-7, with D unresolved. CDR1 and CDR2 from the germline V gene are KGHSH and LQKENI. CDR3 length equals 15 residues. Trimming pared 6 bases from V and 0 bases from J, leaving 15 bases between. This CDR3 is CASSSDQDSSYEQYF. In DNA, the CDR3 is TGTGCCAGCTCTTCCGACCAGGATAGCTCCTACGAGCAGTACTTC.

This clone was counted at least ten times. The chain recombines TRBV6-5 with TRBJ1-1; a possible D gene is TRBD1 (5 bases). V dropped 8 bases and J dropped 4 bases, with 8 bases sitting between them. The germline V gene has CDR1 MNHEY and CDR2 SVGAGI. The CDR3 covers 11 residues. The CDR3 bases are TGTGCCAGCTTAAGGGGCACTGAAGCTTTCTTT. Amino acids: CASLRGTEAFF.

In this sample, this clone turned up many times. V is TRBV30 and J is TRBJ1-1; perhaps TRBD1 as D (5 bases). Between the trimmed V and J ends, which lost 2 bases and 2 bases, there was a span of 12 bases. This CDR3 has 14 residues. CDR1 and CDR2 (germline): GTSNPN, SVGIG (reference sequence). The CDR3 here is CAWSRREFNTEAFF. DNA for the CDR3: TGTGCCTGGAGTCGCAGGGAGTTCAACACTGAAGCTTTCTTT.

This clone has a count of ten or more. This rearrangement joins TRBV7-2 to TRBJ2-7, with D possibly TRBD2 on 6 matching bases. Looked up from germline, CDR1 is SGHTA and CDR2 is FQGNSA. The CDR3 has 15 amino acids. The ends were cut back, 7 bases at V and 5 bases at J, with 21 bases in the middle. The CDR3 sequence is CASTKLGLREDEQYF. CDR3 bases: TGTGCCAGCACCAAATTGGGACTTCGAGAGGACGAGCAGTACTTC.

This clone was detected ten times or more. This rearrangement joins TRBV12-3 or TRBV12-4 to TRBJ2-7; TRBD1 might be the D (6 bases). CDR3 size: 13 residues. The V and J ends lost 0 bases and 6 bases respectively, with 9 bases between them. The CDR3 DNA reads TGTGCCAGCAGTTTAGCCACAGGGTCCGAGCAGTACTTC. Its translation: CASSLATGSEQYF.

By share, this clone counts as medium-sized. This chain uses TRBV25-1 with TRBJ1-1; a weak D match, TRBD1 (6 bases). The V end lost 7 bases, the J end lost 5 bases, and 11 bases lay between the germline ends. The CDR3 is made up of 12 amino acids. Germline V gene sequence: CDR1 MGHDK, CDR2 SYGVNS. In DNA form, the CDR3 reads TGTGCCAGCAAACAGGGATCGACTGAAGCTTTCTTT. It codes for CASKQGSTEAFF. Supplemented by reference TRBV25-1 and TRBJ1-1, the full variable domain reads EADIYQTPRYLVIGTGKKITLECSQTMGHDKMYWYQQDPGMELHLIHYSYGVNSTEKGDLSSESTVSRIRTEHFPLTLESARPSHTSQYLCASKQGSTEAFFGQGTRLTVV.

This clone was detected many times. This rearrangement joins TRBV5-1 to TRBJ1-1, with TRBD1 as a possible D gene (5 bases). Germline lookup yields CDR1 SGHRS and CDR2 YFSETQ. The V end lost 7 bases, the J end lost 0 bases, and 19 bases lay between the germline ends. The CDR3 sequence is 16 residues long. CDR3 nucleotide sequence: TGCGCCAGCCGAGGGAGGACACCGGAGGTGAACACTGAAGCTTTCTTT. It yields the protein CASRGRTPEVNTEAFF.

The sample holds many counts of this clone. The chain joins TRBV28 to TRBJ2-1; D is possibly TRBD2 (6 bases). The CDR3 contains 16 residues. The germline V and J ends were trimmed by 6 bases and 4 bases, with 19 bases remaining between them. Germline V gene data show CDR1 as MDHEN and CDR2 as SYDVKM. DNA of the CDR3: TGTGCCAGCAGCACTCCCGGGGCGGGGCCTTACAATGAGCAGTTCTTC. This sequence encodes CASSTPGAGPYNEQFF.

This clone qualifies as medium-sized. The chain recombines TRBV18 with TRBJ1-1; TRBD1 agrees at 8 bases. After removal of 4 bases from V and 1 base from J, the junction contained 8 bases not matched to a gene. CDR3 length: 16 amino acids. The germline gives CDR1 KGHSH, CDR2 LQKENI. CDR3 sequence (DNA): TGTGCCAGCTCACTACGAAGACAGGGGTCGAACACTGAAGCTTTCTTT. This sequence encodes CASSLRRQGSNTEAFF.

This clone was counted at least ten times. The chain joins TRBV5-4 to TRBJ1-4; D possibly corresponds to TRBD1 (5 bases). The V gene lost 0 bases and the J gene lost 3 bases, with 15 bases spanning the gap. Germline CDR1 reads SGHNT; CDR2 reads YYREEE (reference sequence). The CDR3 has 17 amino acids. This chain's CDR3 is CASSLDGAGLPNEKLFF. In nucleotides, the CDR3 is TGTGCCAGCAGCTTGGATGGGGCTGGGCTCCCTAATGAAAAACTGTTTTTT.